This T cell receptor beta chain derives from a study of blood T cell repertoires in COVID-19. Study-wide context: Whether acute or convalescent, the COVID-19 samples came from the United States, Italy and Spain. T cells, B-cell-depleted T cells, or PBMCs supplied cDNA or gDNA.

How the authors handled the data: How many nucleated cells were present was estimated from reference gene primer amplification. Sequenced by immunoSEQ multiplex PCR; TCRdb stores in-frame clones only, minus some. That table is the source of V, J and clone size, and D and trimming were worked out from the DNA. The sample contains under 75,000 clones, 70% to 75% of which appear only once. Trimming at V came to 3 bases and at J to 9 bases, leaving 17 bases not matched to a gene. CDR1 and CDR2 (germline): SGHRS, YFSETQ. The length of the CDR3 is 17 residues. This clonotype was obtained from a man between 60 and 70 years old with acute or convalescent COVID-19. The V gene is TRBV5-1, the J gene TRBJ2-1; TRBD1 aligns across 8 bases. Sequenced: peripheral blood. CDR3 coding DNA: TGCGCCAGCAGCTCGGATTCCGGGACAGGCGAAGTGGGTGAGCAGTTCTTC. The encoded protein is CASSSDSGTGEVGEQFF.